This is a list of T cell receptor beta chains from one sample in a study of shared clonotypes between healthy human individuals. Libraries were prepared by immunoSEQ multiplex PCR; TCRdb keeps only in-frame clonotypes and omits some of them. The repertoire consists of under 2.5 million clones, with around 90% occurring once and the leading ten covering around 0.4%. Source material: naive CD4+ T cells from PBMCs. Source of these receptors: a man aged 18-30 years in good health. Some clones in this sample may be carry-over from other donors' samples. Each CDR3 is given with its conserved first and last residue. The D gene is left open where the match is weak. Size tells how often a clone was seen (once, few, many) or the class of an expanded clone, and some rows leave it out.

V gene: TRBV7-2
D gene: NA
clone size: once
J gene: TRBJ2-7
CDR3 protein: CASSSPRGPYEQYF
CDR3 DNA: TGTGCCAGCAGCTCTCCCCGGGGACCATACGAGCAGTACTTC

V gene: TRBV5-6
D gene: NA
clone size: NA
J gene: TRBJ2-1
CDR3 protein: CASSLGVNSYNEQFF
CDR3 DNA: TGTGCCAGCAGCTTGGGTGTGAATTCCTACAATGAGCAGTTCTTC

V gene: TRBV28
D gene: NA
clone size: NA
J gene: TRBJ2-7
CDR3 protein: CASSSRTVLSYEQYF
CDR3 DNA: TGTGCCAGCAGCTCCCGGACCGTTCTCTCCTACGAGCAGTACTTC

V gene: TRBV5-1
D gene: TRBD1
clone size: NA
J gene: TRBJ1-2
CDR3 protein: CASSQTGESYGYTF
CDR3 DNA: TGCGCCAGCAGCCAGACAGGGGAGTCCTATGGCTACACCTTC

V gene: TRBV9
D gene: TRBD1
clone size: NA
J gene: TRBJ1-2
CDR3 protein: CASSPGTGNYGYTF
CDR3 DNA: TGTGCCAGCAGCCCAGGGACAGGGAACTATGGCTACACCTTC

V gene: TRBV7-9
D gene: NA
clone size: NA
J gene: TRBJ2-1
CDR3 protein: CASSPQPPLGEQFF
CDR3 DNA: TGTGCCAGCAGCCCCCAGCCCCCCTTAGGGGAGCAGTTCTTC

V gene: TRBV9
D gene: TRBD1
clone size: NA
J gene: TRBJ2-2
CDR3 protein: CASSVAPVMTGERELFF
CDR3 DNA: TGTGCCAGCAGCGTAGCGCCGGTGATGACAGGGGAAAGGGAGCTGTTTTTT

V gene: TRBV14
D gene: TRBD1
clone size: NA
J gene: TRBJ2-2
CDR3 protein: CASSPYRGQSTGELFF
CDR3 DNA: TGTGCCAGCAGCCCCTACAGGGGGCAGAGCACCGGGGAGCTGTTTTTT

V gene: TRBV7-2
D gene: NA
clone size: NA
J gene: TRBJ2-1
CDR3 protein: CASSLARNEQFF
CDR3 DNA: TGTGCCAGCAGCTTAGCGCGAAATGAGCAGTTCTTC

V gene: TRBV9
D gene: NA
clone size: NA
J gene: TRBJ2-3
CDR3 protein: CASSVGDAPHKLDTQYF
CDR3 DNA: TGTGCCAGCAGCGTAGGGGACGCCCCGCACAAACTCGATACGCAGTATTTT

V gene: TRBV7-8
D gene: NA
clone size: NA
J gene: TRBJ2-7
CDR3 protein: CASSNRAYEQYF
CDR3 DNA: TGTGCCAGCAGCAACCGCGCCTACGAGCAGTACTTC

V gene: TRBV7-2
D gene: NA
clone size: NA
J gene: TRBJ2-5
CDR3 protein: CASSPGLETQYF
CDR3 DNA: TGTGCCAGCAGCCCTGGACTTGAGACCCAGTACTTC

V gene: TRBV9
D gene: NA
clone size: NA
J gene: TRBJ2-2
CDR3 protein: CASSVGGASGELFF
CDR3 DNA: TGTGCCAGCAGCGTAGGGGGCGCTTCCGGGGAGCTGTTTTTT

V gene: TRBV7-8
D gene: NA
clone size: NA
J gene: TRBJ2-2
CDR3 protein: CASSIVSGGELFF
CDR3 DNA: TGTGCCAGCAGCATAGTGAGTGGCGGGGAGCTGTTTTTT

V gene: TRBV6-1
D gene: NA
clone size: few
J gene: TRBJ1-2
CDR3 protein: CASSGGGQGLNYGYTF
CDR3 DNA: TGTGCCAGCAGTGGAGGGGGACAAGGGCTTAACTATGGCTACACCTTC

V gene: TRBV6-6
D gene: NA
clone size: NA
J gene: TRBJ1-2
CDR3 protein: CASSYDNDPYGYTF
CDR3 DNA: TGTGCCAGCAGTTATGACAACGACCCCTATGGCTACACCTTC

V gene: TRBV4-1
D gene: TRBD2
clone size: NA
J gene: TRBJ2-7
CDR3 protein: CASSQDLVSGIYEQYF
CDR3 DNA: TGCGCCAGCAGCCAAGATCTAGTTAGCGGGATATACGAGCAGTACTTC

V gene: TRBV9
D gene: NA
clone size: NA
J gene: TRBJ2-5
CDR3 protein: CASSVRIQETQYF
CDR3 DNA: TGTGCCAGCAGCGTGCGGATACAAGAGACCCAGTACTTC

V gene: TRBV7-2
D gene: NA
clone size: NA
J gene: TRBJ2-7
CDR3 protein: CASSSVPGTYEQYF
CDR3 DNA: TGTGCCAGCAGCTCTGTACCAGGCACCTACGAGCAGTACTTC

V gene: TRBV28
D gene: TRBD1
clone size: NA
J gene: TRBJ2-5
CDR3 protein: CASSGTGVGGETQYF
CDR3 DNA: TGTGCCAGCAGTGGAACAGGGGTCGGCGGAGAGACCCAGTACTTC

V gene: TRBV28
D gene: NA
clone size: NA
J gene: TRBJ2-2
CDR3 protein: CASSFSTSEAELFF
CDR3 DNA: TGTGCCAGCAGTTTTTCGACTAGTGAGGCGGAGCTGTTTTTT

V gene: TRBV19
D gene: NA
clone size: NA
J gene: TRBJ1-5
CDR3 protein: CASSIFRASNQPQHF
CDR3 DNA: TGTGCCAGTAGTATTTTCCGGGCTAGCAATCAGCCCCAGCATTTT

V gene: TRBV5-4
D gene: NA
clone size: NA
J gene: TRBJ2-7
CDR3 protein: CASSPTRSYEQYF
CDR3 DNA: TGTGCCAGCAGTCCGACTAGGTCCTACGAGCAGTACTTC

V gene: TRBV28
D gene: TRBD2
clone size: once
J gene: TRBJ2-4
CDR3 protein: CASSLWASGSSKNIQYF
CDR3 DNA: TGTGCCAGCAGTTTGTGGGCTAGCGGGAGTTCCAAAAACATTCAGTACTTC

V gene: TRBV6-6
D gene: TRBD1
clone size: NA
J gene: TRBJ2-4
CDR3 protein: CASSYAGQGSHIQYF
CDR3 DNA: TGTGCCAGCAGTTACGCCGGACAGGGATCGCACATTCAGTACTTC

V gene: TRBV29-1
D gene: NA
clone size: NA
J gene: TRBJ2-7
CDR3 protein: CSVGWGFNEQYF
CDR3 DNA: TGCAGCGTCGGGTGGGGCTTCAACGAGCAGTACTTC

V gene: TRBV7-3
D gene: NA
clone size: NA
J gene: TRBJ2-1
CDR3 protein: CASSLGAGVYNEQFF
CDR3 DNA: TGTGCCAGCAGCTTAGGAGCGGGTGTCTACAATGAGCAGTTCTTC

V gene: TRBV9
D gene: TRBD1
clone size: NA
J gene: TRBJ2-7
CDR3 protein: CASSVGTGAQYF
CDR3 DNA: TGTGCCAGCAGCGTTGGGACAGGGGCGCAGTACTTC

V gene: TRBV7-9
D gene: NA
clone size: few
J gene: TRBJ2-2
CDR3 protein: CASSLAGGTGELFF
CDR3 DNA: TGTGCCAGCAGCTTAGCGGGGGGCACCGGGGAGCTGTTTTTT

V gene: TRBV5-4
D gene: TRBD2
clone size: NA
J gene: TRBJ2-2
CDR3 protein: CASSGSGRAEKPGELFF
CDR3 DNA: TGTGCCAGCAGCGGGAGCGGGAGGGCCGAGAAGCCCGGGGAGCTGTTTTTT

V gene: TRBV2
D gene: NA
clone size: NA
J gene: TRBJ1-2
CDR3 protein: CASKVRFGYGYTF
CDR3 DNA: TGTGCCAGCAAAGTTAGGTTTGGCTATGGCTACACCTTC

V gene: TRBV12-5
D gene: TRBD2
clone size: NA
J gene: TRBJ2-1
CDR3 protein: CASGLVGGGTNNEQFF
CDR3 DNA: TGTGCTAGTGGTTTGGTGGGCGGGGGTACGAACAATGAGCAGTTCTTC

V gene: TRBV28
D gene: TRBD1
clone size: NA
J gene: TRBJ1-2
CDR3 protein: CASSLDVRDRGVGYGYTF
CDR3 DNA: TGTGCCAGCAGTTTAGACGTCCGGGACAGGGGGGTTGGCTATGGCTACACCTTC

V gene: TRBV25-1
D gene: NA
clone size: once
J gene: TRBJ2-7
CDR3 protein: CASSPQDRKIYEQYF
CDR3 DNA: TGTGCCAGCAGTCCTCAGGACCGGAAGATCTACGAGCAGTACTTC

V gene: TRBV7-9
D gene: NA
clone size: NA
J gene: TRBJ2-1
CDR3 protein: CASSFYRGNEQFF
CDR3 DNA: TGTGCCAGCAGCTTTTATAGGGGCAATGAGCAGTTCTTC

V gene: TRBV6-1
D gene: TRBD1
clone size: NA
J gene: TRBJ2-7
CDR3 protein: CASSEGRDRLYEQYF
CDR3 DNA: TGTGCCAGCAGTGAAGGACGGGACAGGTTATACGAGCAGTACTTC

V gene: TRBV4-1
D gene: NA
clone size: NA
J gene: TRBJ2-1
CDR3 protein: CASSQDAAYPANEQFF
CDR3 DNA: TGCGCCAGCAGCCAAGATGCGGCGTACCCGGCCAATGAGCAGTTCTTC

V gene: TRBV4-3
D gene: TRBD1
clone size: NA
J gene: TRBJ1-2
CDR3 protein: CASSQVFQGAVGYTF
CDR3 DNA: TGCGCCAGCAGCCAAGTGTTTCAGGGGGCTGTTGGCTACACCTTC

V gene: TRBV6-5
D gene: NA
clone size: NA
J gene: TRBJ2-1
CDR3 protein: CASSRTLGPYNEQFF
CDR3 DNA: TGTGCCAGCAGTCGGACATTAGGGCCCTACAATGAGCAGTTCTTC

V gene: TRBV28
D gene: TRBD1
clone size: NA
J gene: TRBJ1-5
CDR3 protein: CASSLWSTGQGNQPQHF
CDR3 DNA: TGTGCCAGCAGTTTATGGTCCACGGGACAGGGCAATCAGCCCCAGCATTTT

V gene: TRBV28
D gene: NA
clone size: once
J gene: TRBJ1-5
CDR3 protein: CASSPIGGGHQPQHF
CDR3 DNA: TGTGCCAGCAGCCCCATTGGCGGGGGGCATCAGCCCCAGCATTTT

V gene: TRBV5-1
D gene: NA
clone size: NA
J gene: TRBJ1-2
CDR3 protein: CASSGTGTAGDGYTF
CDR3 DNA: TGCGCCAGCAGCGGTACCGGGACGGCGGGCGATGGCTACACCTTC

V gene: TRBV28
D gene: TRBD1
clone size: NA
J gene: TRBJ2-7
CDR3 protein: CASSFQGAGNEQYF
CDR3 DNA: TGTGCCAGCAGTTTTCAGGGGGCGGGAAACGAGCAGTACTTC

V gene: TRBV7-6
D gene: NA
clone size: NA
J gene: TRBJ1-4
CDR3 protein: CASSLEGRASTNEKLFF
CDR3 DNA: TGTGCCAGCAGCTTAGAGGGCAGGGCGTCAACTAATGAAAAACTGTTTTTT

V gene: TRBV11-3
D gene: NA
clone size: NA
J gene: TRBJ2-2
CDR3 protein: CASSLELTPGTGELFF
CDR3 DNA: TGTGCCAGCAGCTTAGAGTTAACTCCGGGCACCGGGGAGCTGTTTTTT

V gene: TRBV10-3
D gene: NA
clone size: NA
J gene: TRBJ2-7
CDR3 protein: CAISGSGNPYEQYF
CDR3 DNA: TGTGCCATCAGTGGTAGCGGTAACCCTTACGAGCAGTACTTC

V gene: TRBV2
D gene: NA
clone size: once
J gene: TRBJ1-4
CDR3 protein: CASSEIRGDNEKLFF
CDR3 DNA: TGTGCCAGCAGTGAAATTAGGGGCGATAATGAAAAACTGTTTTTT

V gene: TRBV7-8
D gene: NA
clone size: NA
J gene: TRBJ2-1
CDR3 protein: CASSLLGHPPNNEQFF
CDR3 DNA: TGTGCCAGCAGCTTACTGGGCCACCCGCCCAACAATGAGCAGTTCTTC

V gene: TRBV25-1
D gene: NA
clone size: NA
J gene: TRBJ1-4
CDR3 protein: CASSRSRTNEKLFF
CDR3 DNA: TGTGCCAGCAGTAGGAGTAGGACTAATGAAAAACTGTTTTTT

V gene: TRBV6-1
D gene: NA
clone size: NA
J gene: TRBJ1-4
CDR3 protein: CASSQVLFAQREKLFF
CDR3 DNA: TGTGCCAGCAGTCAAGTTTTGTTTGCCCAACGAGAAAAACTGTTTTTT

V gene: TRBV9
D gene: TRBD1
clone size: few
J gene: TRBJ1-2
CDR3 protein: CASAVLEGQGTGYTF
CDR3 DNA: TGTGCCAGCGCCGTCTTGGAGGGACAGGGAACTGGCTACACCTTC